This T cell receptor beta chain was identified during a study of human T cells and chemical hapten exposure. General study results and limits: With DPC sensitization, TCRs exceeding 1 in 1000 frequency showed no change.

Time point here: healthy volunteer bleed at 2 weeks. RNA extraction used unfractionated whole blood as the source of total RNA. Only a few counts were recorded for this clonotype. Its antigen is currently unknown. For the library, individual cDNA molecules each received unique molecular identifiers. In the authors' methods: A typical sample had around 96,000 TCRs, with about 23,224 to 750,000 overall. TCRdb called the RACE reads again in MiXCR, with one record for every CDR3 protein. In this record, the V and J calls reflect TCRdb's handling and not the investigators' own analysis. The data contain roughly 130,000 distinct CDR3 sequences, approximately 8.3% of them singletons. The ends lost 3 bases at V and 6 bases at J; junction bases unmatched: 16. The CDR3 is 19 residues long. Germline-derived CDR1 and CDR2 are MDHEN and SYDVKM.

The chain employs TRBV28 and TRBJ2-2, with TRBD2 identical over 10 bases. The sample was whole blood. This TCR derives from a male donor in good health. Some clones in this sample may be carry-over from other donors' samples. Written as DNA, the CDR3 is TGTGCCAGCAGTTTTATCCCAGGACTAGCGGAGGTTCGTTCCGGGGAGCTGTTTTTT. Translating it yields CASSFIPGLAEVRSGELFF.